Detailed here is one T cell receptor (beta chain). The antigen remains unidentified. This specimen belongs to a study of blood T cells in healthy people across ages. A J-beta primer mix and a sample-barcoded 5' primer were used in a second PCR of roughly 6 to 11 cycles. Each cDNA molecule was tagged by a template-switch adaptor that had 12 random nucleotides. Using its own MiXCR run on the 5' RACE reads, TCRdb lists one record per CDR3 protein. The table lists roughly 2 million distinct CDR3 sequences, 49% of them singletons, with over 2% in the top ten. Findings and caveats of the study: It was held that the diversity estimates obtained from one million T cells were underestimates.

V shed 3 bases and J shed 4 bases, with 23 bases lying between them. CDR3 size: 17 residues. Germline-derived CDR1 and CDR2 are DFQATT and SNEGSKA (reference sequence). The V gene is TRBV20-1, the J gene TRBJ2-3; D possibly corresponds to TRBD2 (5 bases). The sequenced sample consisted of blood. This TCR was sampled from a woman between 40 and 50 years old in good health. The CDR3 nucleotides read TGCAGTGCTAGGGATTCTAGGACTCGAATTAGGGCAGATACGCAGTATTTT. This sequence encodes CSARDSRTRIRADTQYF.